This TCR beta chain was found in a study of blood T cell repertoires in COVID-19. Overall study context: The United States, Italy and Spain supplied acute and convalescent COVID-19 samples. Nucleic acid was either cDNA or gDNA, and it came from T cells, B-cell-depleted T cells, or PBMCs.

The CDR3 has 14 residues. V was clipped by 0 bases and J by 8 bases, with 13 bases between them. Germline V gene data show CDR1 as LGHNA and CDR2 as YSLEER. Assay used: immunoSEQ multiplex PCR; TCRdb lists only in-frame clones, some missing. The data contain some 340,000 clones, roughly nine tenths of them singletons. Sequences were obtained from PBMCs or T cells enriched from blood (not recorded which). The genes are TRBV4-3 and TRBJ1-1, with D hard to call. This TCR was sampled from a woman aged 30 to 39 who had been exposed to COVID-19. CDR3 DNA: TGCGCCAGCAGCCAAGATATCAGGCCCCGCGAAGCTTTCTTT. Translated, it gives CASSQDIRPREAFF.